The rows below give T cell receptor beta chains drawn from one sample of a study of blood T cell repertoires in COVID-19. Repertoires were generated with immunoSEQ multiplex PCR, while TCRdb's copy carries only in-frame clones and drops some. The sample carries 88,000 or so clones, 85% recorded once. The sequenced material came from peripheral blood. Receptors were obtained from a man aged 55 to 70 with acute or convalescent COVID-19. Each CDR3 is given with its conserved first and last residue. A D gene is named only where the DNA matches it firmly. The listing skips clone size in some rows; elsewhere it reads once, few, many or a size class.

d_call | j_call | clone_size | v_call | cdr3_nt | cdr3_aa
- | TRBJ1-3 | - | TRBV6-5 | TGTGCCAGCAGTTCAGACTTTTCTGGAAACACCATATATTTT | CASSSDFSGNTIYF
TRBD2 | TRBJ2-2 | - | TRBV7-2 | TGTGCCAGCAGCTTAGCGGCGGCTAGCGGGGTCACCGGGGAGCTGTTTTTT | CASSLAAASGVTGELFF
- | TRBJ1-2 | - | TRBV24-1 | TGTGCCACCAGTGATTTGCAGTATGGCTATGGCTACACCTTC | CATSDLQYGYGYTF
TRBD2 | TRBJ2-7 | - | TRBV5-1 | TGCGCCAGCGCGCCTAGCGGGAGACAAGGGGACGAGCAGTACTTC | CASAPSGRQGDEQYF
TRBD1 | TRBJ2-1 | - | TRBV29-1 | TGCAGCGTTGTCCGGACAGGCCTTCCCAATGAGCAGTTCTTC | CSVVRTGLPNEQFF
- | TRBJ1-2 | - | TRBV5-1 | TGCGCCAGCAGCTTGGGACTTTATGGCTACACCTTC | CASSLGLYGYTF
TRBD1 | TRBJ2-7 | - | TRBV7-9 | TGTGCCAGCAGCACCCTTGGACAGGGACCCGACGAGCAGTACTTC | CASSTLGQGPDEQYF
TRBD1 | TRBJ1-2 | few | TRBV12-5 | TGTGCTAGTGGTTCACAGGGGAGGTATGGCTACACCTTC | CASGSQGRYGYTF
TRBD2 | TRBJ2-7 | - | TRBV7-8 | TGTGCCAGCAGCTTAGGTCCTAGCGGGAGTCACCCCTACGAGCAGTACTTC | CASSLGPSGSHPYEQYF
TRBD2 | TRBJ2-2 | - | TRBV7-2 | TGTGCCAGCAGCCCCGGACTAGCGGGGGGTCGGACCGGGGAGCTGTTTTTT | CASSPGLAGGRTGELFF
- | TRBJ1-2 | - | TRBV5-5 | TGTGCCAGCAGCTTCGACAGATATGGCTACACCTTC | CASSFDRYGYTF
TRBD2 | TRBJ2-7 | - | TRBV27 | TGTGCCAGCAGTCCCCAACGGACTAGCGGAAGTTACGAGCAGTACTTC | CASSPQRTSGSYEQYF
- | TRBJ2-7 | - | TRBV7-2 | TGTGCCAGCAGCTCCAGACTGGCCTACGAGCAGTACTTC | CASSSRLAYEQYF
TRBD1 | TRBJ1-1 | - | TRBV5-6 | TGTGCCAGCAGCTTGTACAGGGGGCGGGAGGACACTGAAGCTTTCTTT | CASSLYRGREDTEAFF
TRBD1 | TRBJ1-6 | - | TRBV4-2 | TGTGCCAGCAGCCAGGACAGGGAAGGATTTGATAATTCACCCCTCCACTTT | CASSQDREGFDNSPLHF
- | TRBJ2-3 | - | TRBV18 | TGTGCCAGCTCACCATTTCAGGGGATAAATACGCAGTATTTT | CASSPFQGINTQYF
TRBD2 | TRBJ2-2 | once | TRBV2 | TGTGCCAGCAGCAGGACTAGCGGGGGAATGAACACCGGGGAGCTGTTTTTT | CASSRTSGGMNTGELFF
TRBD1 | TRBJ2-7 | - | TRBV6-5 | TGTGCCAGCAGTTACTCGAGACAGGGGTTGCACTTC | CASSYSRQGLHF
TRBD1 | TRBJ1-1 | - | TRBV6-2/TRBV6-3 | TGTGCCAGCAGTTCTACCGACAGGGGTGGGAACACTGAAGCTTTCTTT | CASSSTDRGGNTEAFF
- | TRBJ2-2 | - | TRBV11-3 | TGTGCCAGCAGCTTGCGCCAGACTAGTATCTCATCCGGGGAGCTGTTTTTT | CASSLRQTSISSGELFF
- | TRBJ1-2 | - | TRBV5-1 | TGCGCCAGCAGCTTCCGACAGACCCCTAACTATGGCTACACCTTC | CASSFRQTPNYGYTF
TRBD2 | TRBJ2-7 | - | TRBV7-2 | TGTGCCAGCAGCTCAAGGACTAGCGGGAGGGTTCTCTACGAGCAGTACTTC | CASSSRTSGRVLYEQYF
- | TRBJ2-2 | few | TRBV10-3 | TGTGCCATCAGTGAGCCTTACACCCCTGGTGCCGGGGAGCTGTTTTTT | CAISEPYTPGAGELFF
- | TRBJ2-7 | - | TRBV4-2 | TGTGCCAGCAGCCAAGAGGTGAGCGTAGGCGAGCAGTACTTC | CASSQEVSVGEQYF
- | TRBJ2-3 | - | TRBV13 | TGTGCCAGCAGCCCCCTAGATACGCAGTATTTT | CASSPLDTQYF
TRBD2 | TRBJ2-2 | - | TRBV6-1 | TGTGCCAGCAGTGCGACTAGCGGGGGGTACCACACCGGGGAGCTGTTTTTT | CASSATSGGYHTGELFF
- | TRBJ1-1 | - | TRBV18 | TGTGCCAGCTCACCTCTCGGGAAGGTGAACACTGAAGCTTTCTTT | CASSPLGKVNTEAFF
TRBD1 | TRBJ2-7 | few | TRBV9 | TGTGCCAGCAGCGTTGGGACAGGGCACTACGAGCAGTACTTC | CASSVGTGHYEQYF
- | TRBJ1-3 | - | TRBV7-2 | TGTGCCAGCAGCCCTAATAGCGTAAGAGGAAACACCATATATTTT | CASSPNSVRGNTIYF
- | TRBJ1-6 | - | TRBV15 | TGTGCCACCAGCCCTTCTCTCGGTGGTAATTCACCCCTCCACTTT | CATSPSLGGNSPLHF
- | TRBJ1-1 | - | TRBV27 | TGTGCCAGCAGTCCCTCCGGGAAGGGAAGCCCTGAAGCTTTCTTT | CASSPSGKGSPEAFF
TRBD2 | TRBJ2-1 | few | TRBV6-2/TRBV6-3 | TGTGCCAGCAGTCGAGCGGGGGAATACAATGAGCAGTTCTTC | CASSRAGEYNEQFF
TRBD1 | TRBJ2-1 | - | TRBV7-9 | TGTGCCAGCAGCAGAACTGGGGACAGGGCATCCAATGAGCAGTTCTTC | CASSRTGDRASNEQFF
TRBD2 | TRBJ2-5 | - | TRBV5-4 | TGTGCCGGGACTAGCGGGGGGACCCCAGAGACCCAGTACTTC | CAGTSGGTPETQYF
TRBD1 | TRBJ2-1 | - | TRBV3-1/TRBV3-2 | TGTGCCAGCAGCCAATACAGGGGGCCGAGGAATGAGCAGTTCTTC | CASSQYRGPRNEQFF
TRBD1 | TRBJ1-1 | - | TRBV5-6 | TGTGCCAGCAGCTTGGTTTCAGGGGGGTACACTGAAGCTTTCTTT | CASSLVSGGYTEAFF
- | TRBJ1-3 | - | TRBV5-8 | TGTGCCAGCGGTCGGGGTCGGAACTCTGGAAACACCATATATTTT | CASGRGRNSGNTIYF